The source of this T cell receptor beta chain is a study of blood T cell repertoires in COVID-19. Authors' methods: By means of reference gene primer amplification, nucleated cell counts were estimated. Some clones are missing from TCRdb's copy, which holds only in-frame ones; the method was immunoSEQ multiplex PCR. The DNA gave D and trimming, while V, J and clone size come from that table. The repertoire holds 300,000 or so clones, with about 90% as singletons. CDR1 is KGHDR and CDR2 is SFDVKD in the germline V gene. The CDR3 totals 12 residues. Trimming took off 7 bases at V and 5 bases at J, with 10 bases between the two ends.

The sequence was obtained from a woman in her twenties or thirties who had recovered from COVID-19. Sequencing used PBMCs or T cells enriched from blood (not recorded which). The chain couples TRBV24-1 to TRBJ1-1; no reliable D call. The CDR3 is CATSAKWTEAFF. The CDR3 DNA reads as TGTGCCACCAGCGCTAAGTGGACTGAAGCTTTCTTT.